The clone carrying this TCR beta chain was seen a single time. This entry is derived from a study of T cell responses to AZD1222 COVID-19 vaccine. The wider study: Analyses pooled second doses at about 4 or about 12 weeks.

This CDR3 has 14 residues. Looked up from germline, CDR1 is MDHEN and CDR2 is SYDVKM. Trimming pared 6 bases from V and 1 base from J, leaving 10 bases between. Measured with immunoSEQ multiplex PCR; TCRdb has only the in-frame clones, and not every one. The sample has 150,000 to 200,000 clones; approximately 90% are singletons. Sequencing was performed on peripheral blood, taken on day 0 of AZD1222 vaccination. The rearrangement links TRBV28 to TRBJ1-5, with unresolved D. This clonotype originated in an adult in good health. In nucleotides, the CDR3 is TGTGCCAGCAGCCGCCCTTCGAGCAATCAGCCCCAGCATTTT. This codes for CASSRPSSNQPQHF.